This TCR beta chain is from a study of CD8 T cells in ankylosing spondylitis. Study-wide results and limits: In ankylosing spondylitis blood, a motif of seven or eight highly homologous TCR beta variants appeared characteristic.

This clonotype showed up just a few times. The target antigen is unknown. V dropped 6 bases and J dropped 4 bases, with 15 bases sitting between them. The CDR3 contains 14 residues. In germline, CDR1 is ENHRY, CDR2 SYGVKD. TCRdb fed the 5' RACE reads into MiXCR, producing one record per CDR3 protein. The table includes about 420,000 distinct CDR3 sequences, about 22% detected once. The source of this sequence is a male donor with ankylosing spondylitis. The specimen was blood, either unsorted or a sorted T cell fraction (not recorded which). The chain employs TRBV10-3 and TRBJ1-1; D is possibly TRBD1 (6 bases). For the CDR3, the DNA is TGTGCCATCAGCGGGACACCCCTGGTCACTGAAGCTTTCTTT. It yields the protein CAISGTPLVTEAFF.